These T cell receptor beta chains were read from a single sample in a study of CD8 T cells in Susac syndrome. MiXCR, run by TCRdb on the immunoSEQ multiplex PCR reads, gives a single entry per CDR3 protein. The data hold 250,000 or so distinct CDR3 sequences, with 93% observed a single time. Sample: CD4+ T cells from PBMCs. The receptor source for this set is a human donor with multiple sclerosis. The CDR3 runs from the conserved cysteine through the conserved F or W. D genes are given only for firm matches. Size is stated for part of the rows, as once, few or many counts, or as a class when the clone is expanded.

v_call: TRBV7-8; d_call: TRBD1; j_call: TRBJ2-5; clone_size: .; cdr3_nt: TGTGCCAGCAGTGGACAGGGGAGGGGAGAGACCCAGTACTTC; cdr3_aa: CASSGQGRGETQYF
v_call: TRBV29-1; d_call: .; j_call: TRBJ1-5; clone_size: .; cdr3_nt: TGCAGCGTCACTGGGGGTGGCAATCAGCCCCAGCATTTT; cdr3_aa: CSVTGGGNQPQHF
v_call: TRBV11-2; d_call: TRBD2; j_call: TRBJ2-3; clone_size: .; cdr3_nt: TGTGCCAGCAGCTTACGCGCCGGGACTAGCGGACGGTCAGATACGCAGTATTTT; cdr3_aa: CASSLRAGTSGRSDTQYF
v_call: TRBV9; d_call: TRBD1; j_call: TRBJ1-5; clone_size: .; cdr3_nt: TGTGCCAGCAGCGTTTCAGGGGGCAGGGGTCAGCCCCAGCATTTT; cdr3_aa: CASSVSGGRGQPQHF
v_call: TRBV9; d_call: .; j_call: TRBJ2-4; clone_size: .; cdr3_nt: TGTGCCAGCAGCGTAGGTAGCGGAGTAGCCAAAAACATTCAGTACTTC; cdr3_aa: CASSVGSGVAKNIQYF
v_call: TRBV3-1; d_call: .; j_call: TRBJ1-1; clone_size: .; cdr3_nt: TGTGCCAGCAGCCAGTGGAACACTGAAGCTTTCTTT; cdr3_aa: CASSQWNTEAFF
v_call: TRBV6-1; d_call: TRBD2; j_call: TRBJ2-1; clone_size: .; cdr3_nt: TGTGCCAGCAGTGAAGCCCGGGGGGATGAGCAGTTCTTC; cdr3_aa: CASSEARGDEQFF
v_call: TRBV7-9; d_call: .; j_call: TRBJ2-5; clone_size: .; cdr3_nt: TGTGCCAGCAGCAGACAGGAAGAGACCCAGTACTTC; cdr3_aa: CASSRQEETQYF
v_call: TRBV24-1; d_call: .; j_call: TRBJ2-1; clone_size: few; cdr3_nt: TGTGCCACCAGTGTCGGGGGGCCAGGTGAGCAGTTCTTC; cdr3_aa: CATSVGGPGEQFF
v_call: TRBV12-3/TRBV12-4; d_call: .; j_call: TRBJ2-5; clone_size: .; cdr3_nt: TGTGCCAGCAGTTTAGGCCCCACTAGGCGGGAGACCCAGTACTTC; cdr3_aa: CASSLGPTRRETQYF
v_call: TRBV10-3; d_call: TRBD2; j_call: TRBJ2-3; clone_size: once; cdr3_nt: TGTGCCATCAGGAGCGGGGGGGACGCAGATACGCAGTATTTT; cdr3_aa: CAIRSGGDADTQYF
v_call: TRBV6-1; d_call: .; j_call: TRBJ2-5; clone_size: .; cdr3_nt: TGTGCCAGCAGTGAAAACTCGCTGATAGCGGAGACCCAGTACTTC; cdr3_aa: CASSENSLIAETQYF
v_call: TRBV12-3/TRBV12-4; d_call: .; j_call: TRBJ2-1; clone_size: .; cdr3_nt: TGTGCCAAAATATCCTACAATGAGCAGTTCTTC; cdr3_aa: CAKISYNEQFF
v_call: TRBV7-6; d_call: TRBD1; j_call: TRBJ2-2; clone_size: .; cdr3_nt: TGTGCCAGCAGCTTTACAGGGGGCACCGGGGAGCTGTTTTTT; cdr3_aa: CASSFTGGTGELFF
v_call: TRBV27; d_call: .; j_call: TRBJ1-6; clone_size: .; cdr3_nt: TGTGCCAGCAGTTTACGGGGGTATGTTGGTGGGTCACCCCTCCACTTT; cdr3_aa: CASSLRGYVGGSPLHF
v_call: TRBV4-1; d_call: TRBD1; j_call: TRBJ1-4; clone_size: few; cdr3_nt: TGCGCCAGCAGCCGTACAGGGGCCGGGAATGAAAAACTGTTTTTT; cdr3_aa: CASSRTGAGNEKLFF
v_call: TRBV12-3/TRBV12-4; d_call: TRBD2; j_call: TRBJ2-3; clone_size: .; cdr3_nt: TGTGCCAGCAGTTTTACCGGGCGGGGGGCTACGCAGTATTTT; cdr3_aa: CASSFTGRGATQYF
v_call: TRBV30; d_call: .; j_call: TRBJ1-2; clone_size: once; cdr3_nt: TGTGCCTGGAGTGTAACAGACTATGGCTACACCTTC; cdr3_aa: CAWSVTDYGYTF
v_call: TRBV20-1; d_call: .; j_call: TRBJ2-1; clone_size: .; cdr3_nt: TGCAGTGCCGAACAAGGGTACAATGAGCAGTTCTTC; cdr3_aa: CSAEQGYNEQFF
v_call: TRBV2; d_call: .; j_call: TRBJ2-7; clone_size: .; cdr3_nt: TGTGCCAGCAGTGAAAGGGTTAGCTCCTACGAGCAGTACTTC; cdr3_aa: CASSERVSSYEQYF
v_call: TRBV14; d_call: .; j_call: TRBJ2-1; clone_size: .; cdr3_nt: TGTGCCAGCAGCCCCCGTTCTTCCTTCTCCTACAATGAGCAGTTCTTC; cdr3_aa: CASSPRSSFSYNEQFF
v_call: TRBV7-2; d_call: .; j_call: TRBJ2-1; clone_size: .; cdr3_nt: TGTGCCAGCAGCTTGTCCTCCGGGGCCTCCCCTTCCCTGGGGGATGAGCAGTTCTTC; cdr3_aa: CASSLSSGASPSLGDEQFF
v_call: TRBV30; d_call: .; j_call: TRBJ1-2; clone_size: .; cdr3_nt: TGTGCCTGGAGTGTATCAGATTCTGGCTACACCTTC; cdr3_aa: CAWSVSDSGYTF
v_call: TRBV27; d_call: .; j_call: TRBJ1-5; clone_size: .; cdr3_nt: TGTGCCAGCAGTGTGTGGTTAGGCAATCAGCCCCAGCATTTT; cdr3_aa: CASSVWLGNQPQHF
v_call: TRBV20-1; d_call: .; j_call: TRBJ1-4; clone_size: .; cdr3_nt: TGCAGTGTGCAGGAATCCGCAACTAATGAAAAACTGTTTTTT; cdr3_aa: CSVQESATNEKLFF
v_call: TRBV5-1; d_call: .; j_call: TRBJ2-4; clone_size: .; cdr3_nt: TGCGCCAGCAGCTTGCGTTGGCCATCGATGGCCAAAAACATTCAGTACTTC; cdr3_aa: CASSLRWPSMAKNIQYF
v_call: TRBV29-1; d_call: .; j_call: TRBJ2-1; clone_size: once; cdr3_nt: TGCAGCGTTGAAACCAGTGCCTACAATGAGCAGTTCTTC; cdr3_aa: CSVETSAYNEQFF
v_call: TRBV15; d_call: .; j_call: TRBJ2-5; clone_size: .; cdr3_nt: TGTGCCACCAGCAGAGCAGGGTTTGTGACCCAGTACTTC; cdr3_aa: CATSRAGFVTQYF
v_call: TRBV11-1; d_call: .; j_call: TRBJ2-1; clone_size: once; cdr3_nt: TGTGCCAGCAGCCCCGGGCCCCGGGGGTACGAGCAGTTCTTC; cdr3_aa: CASSPGPRGYEQFF
v_call: TRBV7-9; d_call: .; j_call: TRBJ1-6; clone_size: .; cdr3_nt: TGTGCCAGCAGCTTTTCCCCCGGAGGGGATTATAATTCACCCCTCCACTTT; cdr3_aa: CASSFSPGGDYNSPLHF
v_call: TRBV10-3; d_call: .; j_call: TRBJ1-2; clone_size: once; cdr3_nt: TGTGCCATCAGTGCTGGGGCCGAATATGGCTACACCTTC; cdr3_aa: CAISAGAEYGYTF
v_call: TRBV5-1; d_call: .; j_call: TRBJ2-3; clone_size: .; cdr3_nt: TGCGCCAGCAGCCTCGTATTTGCTAGCACAGATACGCAGTATTTT; cdr3_aa: CASSLVFASTDTQYF
v_call: TRBV18; d_call: TRBD1; j_call: TRBJ1-1; clone_size: .; cdr3_nt: TGTGCCAGCTCACCAGTCGAGGTCCTGTTTGACAGGGGCCTTATCTTT; cdr3_aa: CASSPVEVLFDRGLIF
v_call: TRBV7-9; d_call: TRBD1; j_call: TRBJ2-1; clone_size: .; cdr3_nt: TGTGCCAGCAGCAACACCGGGACAGGGGAGTTCTTC; cdr3_aa: CASSNTGTGEFF
v_call: TRBV10-3; d_call: TRBD2; j_call: TRBJ2-1; clone_size: .; cdr3_nt: TGTGCCATCAGTGGCCTAGCGGGGGAGGTGAATGAGCAGTTCTTC; cdr3_aa: CAISGLAGEVNEQFF
v_call: TRBV18; d_call: TRBD1; j_call: TRBJ1-3; clone_size: .; cdr3_nt: TGTGCCAGCTCACCACCCTCGACAGGGGGAAACACCATATATTTT; cdr3_aa: CASSPPSTGGNTIYF
v_call: TRBV5-1; d_call: TRBD2; j_call: TRBJ2-3; clone_size: .; cdr3_nt: TGCGCCAGCAGCTTGGTGGGGGGGAGCCCAGATACGCAGTATTTT; cdr3_aa: CASSLVGGSPDTQYF
v_call: TRBV12-3/TRBV12-4; d_call: .; j_call: TRBJ2-4; clone_size: .; cdr3_nt: TGTGCCAGCACCTCCCGGGCGGGGAACATTCAGTACTTC; cdr3_aa: CASTSRAGNIQYF
v_call: TRBV5-4; d_call: .; j_call: TRBJ2-3; clone_size: .; cdr3_nt: TGTGCCAGCAGTACCTCAGGTACGCAGTATTTT; cdr3_aa: CASSTSGTQYF
v_call: TRBV20-1; d_call: .; j_call: TRBJ1-5; clone_size: .; cdr3_nt: TGCAGTGCTAGAGATGGCAGGGAAAGCAATCAGCCCCAGCATTTT; cdr3_aa: CSARDGRESNQPQHF
v_call: TRBV20-1; d_call: .; j_call: TRBJ2-1; clone_size: .; cdr3_nt: TGCAGTGCTCCGGACAGTAGCTCCTACAATGAGCAGTTCTTC; cdr3_aa: CSAPDSSSYNEQFF
v_call: TRBV9; d_call: .; j_call: TRBJ1-1; clone_size: .; cdr3_nt: TGTGCCAGCAGCGTAGCAGGGAAGGGCACTGAAGCTTTCTTT; cdr3_aa: CASSVAGKGTEAFF
v_call: TRBV20-1; d_call: .; j_call: TRBJ1-5; clone_size: .; cdr3_nt: TGCAGTGTTCGACGAGATGGGATTGGCAATCAGCCCCAGCATTTT; cdr3_aa: CSVRRDGIGNQPQHF
v_call: TRBV5-1; d_call: .; j_call: TRBJ1-1; clone_size: .; cdr3_nt: TGCGCCAGCAGCAGCGAACTGGCCCCTGAAGCTTTCTTT; cdr3_aa: CASSSELAPEAFF
v_call: TRBV7-9; d_call: .; j_call: TRBJ2-6; clone_size: .; cdr3_nt: TGTGCCAGCAGCTTAGAAGGGGGGTTGACCTCTGGGGCCAACGTCCTGACTTTC; cdr3_aa: CASSLEGGLTSGANVLTF
v_call: TRBV29-1; d_call: .; j_call: TRBJ2-7; clone_size: few; cdr3_nt: TGCAGCGTTGGGACGGATTACTACGAGCAGTACTTC; cdr3_aa: CSVGTDYYEQYF
v_call: TRBV20-1; d_call: .; j_call: TRBJ2-7; clone_size: .; cdr3_nt: TGCAGTGCTAGAGTCGGACGTCTGGGGGTGACGGACGAGCAGTACTTC; cdr3_aa: CSARVGRLGVTDEQYF
v_call: TRBV6-5; d_call: .; j_call: TRBJ2-7; clone_size: .; cdr3_nt: TGTGCCAGCAGTCGGCGGCAACTCTCCTACGAGCAGTACTTC; cdr3_aa: CASSRRQLSYEQYF
v_call: TRBV18; d_call: .; j_call: TRBJ1-3; clone_size: .; cdr3_nt: TGTGCCAGCTCACCCGGGACCGGAGGAAACACCATATATTTT; cdr3_aa: CASSPGTGGNTIYF
v_call: TRBV9; d_call: .; j_call: TRBJ2-5; clone_size: .; cdr3_nt: TGTGCCAGCAGCGTAGGCCCCGGCGGAGAGACCCAGTACTTC; cdr3_aa: CASSVGPGGETQYF